One sample yielded the 14 T cell receptor beta chains listed below, sequenced in a study of shared clonotypes between healthy human individuals. Profiled with immunoSEQ multiplex PCR; TCRdb holds only in-frame clones, not every one. The sample has about 1,800,000 clones, less than 95% seen once. It was CD45RO-negative cells, positively selected for CCR7, that made up naive CD8 cells, with terminally differentiated effector memory CD45RA+ cells excluded. Sequencing was done on a sample of naive CD8+ T cells sorted from blood. The origin of the receptors is a man aged 18 to 35 in good health.

This sequence joins TRBV29-1 and TRBJ1-2; 7 bases agree with TRBD1. CDR3 length: 13 residues. J lost 3 bases, V lost 6 bases, and 7 bases had no gene match. Germline values: CDR1 SQVTM, CDR2 ANQGSEA. The CDR3 coding sequence is TGCAGCGTGACGGGACAGACCGACTATGGCTACACCTTC. Translation gives CSVTGQTDYGYTF.

The genes are TRBV28 and TRBJ2-7; perhaps TRBD1 as D (5 bases). Germline loops: CDR1 MDHEN, CDR2 SYDVKM. This CDR3 comprises 14 residues. V lost 6 bases to trimming and J lost 6 bases, with 18 bases between them. The CDR3 reads CASSSTSGMGEQYF. DNA of the CDR3: TGTGCCAGCAGCTCCACTTCAGGGATGGGCGAGCAGTACTTC.

The chain uses TRBV4-1 and TRBJ2-3, with 13 bases aligning to TRBD2. CDR1 and CDR2 from the germline V gene are MGHRA and YSYEKL. The J segment lost 4 bases and the V segment lost 6 bases, leaving 7 bases of the junction unmatched. CDR3 length: 16 residues. The CDR3 loop reads CASRRTSGSLPDTQYF. The CDR3, as DNA: TGCGCCAGCAGGCGGACTAGCGGGAGTCTCCCAGATACGCAGTATTTT.

This sequence joins TRBV7-9 and TRBJ1-2, with 9 positions matching TRBD1. The V and J ends lost 0 bases and 4 bases, in that order; junction bases with no gene match: 12. CDR3 size: 18 residues. CDR1 and CDR2 (germline): SEHNR, FQNEAQ (reference sequence). The CDR3 loop reads CASSLAPETGGWGYGYTF. CDR3 DNA: TGTGCCAGCAGCTTAGCTCCCGAAACAGGGGGCTGGGGCTATGGCTACACCTTC.

CDR3 region: CASSGLASSNEQFF. The DNA for the CDR3 is TGTGCCAGCAGCGGACTAGCATCCTCGAATGAGCAGTTCTTC. The rearrangement uses TRBV7-9 and TRBJ2-1; 8 bases match TRBD2. The CDR3 has 14 amino acids. Germline V lookup: CDR1 SEHNR, CDR2 FQNEAQ (reference sequence). The V gene end was trimmed by 5 bases and the J gene end by 7 bases; junction bases not matched to a gene: 7. Full variable domain (missing parts from reference TRBV7-9 and TRBJ2-1): DTGVSQNPRHKITKRGQNVTFRCDPISEHNRLYWYRQTLGQGPEFLTYFQNEAQLEKSRLLSDRFSAERPKGSFSTLEIQRTEQGDSAMYLCASSGLASSNEQFFGPGTRLTVL.

The chain links TRBV7-9 to TRBJ1-2; possibly TRBD1 for D (5 bases). The ends were cut back, 4 bases at V and 4 bases at J, with 13 bases in the middle. The V gene's germline CDR1 is SEHNR and CDR2 FQNEAQ (reference sequence). This CDR3 contains 14 residues. The CDR3 sequence is CASSSSGESYGYTF. DNA for the CDR3: TGTGCCAGCAGCTCTTCGGGGGAGAGCTATGGCTACACCTTC.

J is TRBJ2-7 and V is TRBV13, with 8 bases fitting TRBD2. Trimming at V came to 0 bases and at J to 6 bases, leaving 7 bases not matched to a gene. Germline V gene data show CDR1 as PRHDT and CDR2 as FYEKMQ (reference sequence). This CDR3 contains 15 residues. In nucleotides, the CDR3 is TGTGCCAGCAGCTTAGGCCTAGCGGGCCTGGTCGAGCAGTACTTC. Encoded protein: CASSLGLAGLVEQYF.

The chain links TRBV28 to TRBJ1-1; D is perhaps TRBD1 (6 bases). The V end lost 7 bases, the J end lost 5 bases, and 14 bases lay between the germline ends. Germline V gene data show CDR1 as MDHEN and CDR2 as SYDVKM. CDR3 length equals 13 residues. The CDR3 region has the DNA TGTGCCAGCATCCTGCAAAGGGGGACTGAAGCTTTCTTT. This encodes CASILQRGTEAFF.

This sequence joins TRBV25-1 and TRBJ2-7, with 9 bases fitting TRBD1. Germline trimming cut 1 base from V and 3 bases from J; bases unmatched to any gene: 7. CDR1 and CDR2 (germline): MGHDK, SYGVNS. This CDR3 has 16 amino acids. CDR3 DNA sequence: TGTGCCAGCAGTGAATTGGGGGACAGGGAAGACTACGAGCAGTACTTC. Translating gives CASSELGDREDYEQYF.

CDR3 bases: TGTGCCAGTATGACGGGCAGGGGAGACTATGGCTACACCTTC. Its translation is CASMTGRGDYGYTF. The gene calls are TRBV19 and TRBJ1-2; D might be TRBD1 (6 bases). V was cut by 7 bases and J by 3 bases, with 15 bases left in between. Germline V gene lookup returns CDR1 LNHDA and CDR2 SQIVND (reference sequence). The CDR3 sequence is 14 residues long.

J is TRBJ2-7 and V is TRBV5-1; D not certain. The length of the CDR3 is 13 residues. Germline lookup yields CDR1 SGHRS and CDR2 YFSETQ. V was pared by 0 bases and J by 7 bases, with 11 bases between. The CDR3 DNA follows: TGCGCCAGCAGCTTGGGAGCCAGTTTGGAGCAGTACTTC. Its translation: CASSLGASLEQYF.

The gene calls are TRBV2 and TRBJ2-3; 9 bases line up with TRBD2. J lost 3 bases, V lost 4 bases, and 5 bases had no gene match. The CDR3 is 15 residues long. The germline gives CDR1 SNHLY, CDR2 FYNNEI. The CDR3: CASSGASGVTDTQYF. CDR3 DNA sequence: TGTGCCAGCAGTGGTGCTAGCGGGGTTACAGATACGCAGTATTTT.

The chain joins TRBV19 to TRBJ2-2; no reliable D call. Germline CDR1 and CDR2: LNHDA and SQIVND (reference sequence). V lost 10 bases to trimming and J lost 2 bases, with 17 bases between them. The CDR3 loop spans 15 amino acids. This chain's CDR3 is CATLSAPLNTGELFF. The CDR3 DNA reads as TGTGCCACCCTTTCGGCCCCGCTCAACACCGGGGAGCTGTTTTTT.

The J gene is TRBJ2-2, the V gene TRBV28; D is uncertain. Trimming removed 6 bases from V and 0 bases from J, with 14 bases in between. The CDR3 loop spans 16 amino acids. Per germline, CDR1 MDHEN and CDR2 SYDVKM. The CDR3 DNA is TGTGCCAGCAGCCTTCCGTGGCGCGCGAACACCGGGGAGCTGTTTTTT. Protein: CASSLPWRANTGELFF. The full variable domain, with the rest looked up from reference TRBV28 and TRBJ2-2, is DVKVTQSSRYLVKRTGEKVFLECVQDMDHENMFWYRQDPGLGLRLIYFSYDVKMKEKGDIPEGYSVSREKKERFSLILESASTNQTSMYLCASSLPWRANTGELFFGEGSRLTVL.